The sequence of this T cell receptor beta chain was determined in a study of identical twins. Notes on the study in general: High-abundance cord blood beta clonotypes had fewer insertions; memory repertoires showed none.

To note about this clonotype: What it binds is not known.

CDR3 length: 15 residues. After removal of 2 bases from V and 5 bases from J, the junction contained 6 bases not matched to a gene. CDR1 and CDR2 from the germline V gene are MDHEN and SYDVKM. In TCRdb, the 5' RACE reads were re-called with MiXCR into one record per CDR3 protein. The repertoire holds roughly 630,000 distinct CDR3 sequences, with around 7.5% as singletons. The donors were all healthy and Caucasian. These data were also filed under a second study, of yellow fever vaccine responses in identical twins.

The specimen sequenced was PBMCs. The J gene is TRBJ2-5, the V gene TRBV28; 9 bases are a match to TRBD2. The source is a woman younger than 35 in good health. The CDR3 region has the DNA TGTGCCAGCAGTTTAGTAGCGGGAGTGGGGGAGACCCAGTACTTC. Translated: CASSLVAGVGETQYF.